Described below is a single T cell receptor (beta chain) sequence and its context. This same CDR3 is encoded by further DNA sequences in the sample. V was trimmed by 1 base and J by 0 bases, leaving 7 bases between them. Per the germline V gene, CDR1 is LNHDA and CDR2 is SQIVND (reference sequence). The CDR3 is 15 amino acids. The data are from a study of blood T cell repertoires in COVID-19. TCRdb's copy holds only in-frame clones and misses some; the assay was immunoSEQ multiplex PCR. Here the sample spans 250,000 or so clones, approximately 88% being singletons. The sequence came from a woman between 40 and 50 years old who had been exposed to COVID-19. Sequenced sample: PBMCs or T cells enriched from blood (not recorded which). This chain uses TRBV19 with TRBJ1-5; D is ambiguous. This CDR3 is CASSIGGYSNQPQHF. CDR3 DNA sequence: TGTGCCAGTAGTATAGGAGGATATAGCAATCAGCCCCAGCATTTT.